This TCR beta chain was identified during a study of vaccination and CD4 T cells after COVID-19. In the study overall: At a median 72 days (range 14 to 241) after dose two, post-vaccine samples were obtained. Control cultures received a CEFX pool, an HIV-1 Nef pool, or no peptide. Overall study results and limits: The median number of SARS-CoV-2-reactive clonotypes increased from roughly 21 to 40, a change that did not reach significance.

CDR1 is MNHNS, CDR2 SASEGT, per germline. Trimming pared 2 bases from V and 8 bases from J, leaving 12 bases between. The CDR3 loop spans 13 amino acids. This clonotype was observed a few times. Its matching antigen is unknown. At the Johns Hopkins FTIC core, DNA taken from cultured CD4+ T cells was sequenced by way of the Oncomine TCR Beta short-read assay. From the PCR reads, TCRdb called clonotypes with MiXCR, one entry per CDR3 protein. The sample records about 14,000 distinct CDR3 sequences, approximately 24% being singletons. The treatment was: approximately nine-day PBMC culture with coronavirus spike peptide pools or control peptides (ViraFEST assay). Isolation of CD4+ T cells by negative selection took place after roughly 10 days of culture.

The chain is built from TRBV6-1 and TRBJ1-2; weak D call: TRBD1 (5 bases). The input for sequencing was CD4+ T cells from blood, cultured in vitro, taken after SARS-CoV-2 vaccination. This receptor was obtained from a human donor who had recovered from COVID-19. The CDR3 DNA reads TGTGCCAGCAGTGAACAGGGTGCCGGGGGCTACACCTTC. Translated, it gives CASSEQGAGGYTF.